This entry describes one TCR beta chain. What it binds is unknown. With the read ending 3 residues before the CDR3 end, the germline J gene is used to fill in that end. There are 14 residues in the CDR3. Germline CDR1 and CDR2: SGHTA and FQGNSA. CVID and control samples used equivalent genomic DNA input. Using immunoSEQ multiplex PCR, the repertoire was profiled, and TCRdb retains in-frame clones only, with some absent. The sample includes tens of thousands of clones, none of them occurring once. Blood samples were heparinized, roughly 4.5 to 8.5 ml per donor. The data were obtained in a study of T cell clonality in common variable immunodeficiency. Study observations and caveats: Compared with controls, CVID subjects had fewer shared TCRbeta clones. Repertoire-complication correlations in CVID were limited by patient heterogeneity.

This receptor was identified in a person aged 18 to 70 in good health. The chain couples TRBV7-2 to TRBJ1-2, with a weak D call TRBD1 (5 bases). What was sequenced was peripheral blood mononuclear cells. CDR3 loop: CASNKGTYNNDYTF. Incomplete CDR3 DNA: TGTGCCAGCAACAAAGGGACTTACAACAATGAC.